Shown below are 28 T cell receptor beta chains from a single sample sequenced in a study of CD8 T cells in ankylosing spondylitis (dated by TCRdb to about 2017). The library was built by means of 5' RACE. Instrument on record: Illumina HiSeq 2500. The raw public data were reprocessed by TCRdb itself: fastp quality trimming at Q25, MiXCR clonotype calling, in-frame beta chains only. CDR3 protein duplicates are merged, each entry listing the most common genes and DNA. The sample records 150,000 to 200,000 distinct CDR3 sequences, under 14% of which are singletons. The ten largest clones capture 25% to 30% of the sample. The material sequenced was blood, either unsorted or a sorted T cell fraction (not recorded which). The receptors come from a male donor with ankylosing spondylitis or in good health (not recorded which).

The gene calls are TRBV2 and TRBJ1-2, with D possibly TRBD1 on 6 matching bases. The ends were cut back, 2 bases at V and 2 bases at J, with 9 bases in the middle. Germline V gives CDR1 SNHLY, CDR2 FYNNEI. CDR3 length: 14 amino acids. Here the CDR3 reads CASSELGANYGYTF. CDR3 DNA sequence: TGTGCCAGCAGTGAACTGGGGGCAAACTATGGCTACACCTTC.

This chain connects TRBV7-9 to TRBJ2-7; 8 positions agree with TRBD2. Germline V lookup: CDR1 SEHNR, CDR2 FQNEAQ (reference sequence). V dropped 4 bases and J dropped 6; count of bases not matched to a gene: 8. This CDR3 comprises 14 residues. CDR3 loop: CASSSQAGVSEQYF. CDR3 bases: TGTGCCAGCAGCTCTCAAGCGGGAGTATCCGAGCAGTACTTC.

Many counts were recorded for this clonotype. This sequence joins TRBV12-3 or TRBV12-4 and TRBJ2-5; D is uncertain. The CDR3 runs 14 residues. Trimming left V 2 bases short and J 5 bases short, with 12 bases between. The chain's CDR3 is CASSLKGPSETQYF. The DNA of the CDR3 is TGTGCCAGCAGTTTAAAGGGCCCCTCGGAGACCCAGTACTTC.

This clonotype was recorded at least ten times. The chain employs TRBV6-1 and TRBJ2-2; D call uncertain. The CDR3 contains 16 residues. Germline lookup yields CDR1 MNHNS and CDR2 SASEGT. Trimming pared 4 bases from V and 5 bases from J, leaving 17 bases between. The DNA of the CDR3 is TGTGCCAGCAGTGCGTTTCGGAACAGCGTTACCGGGGAGCTGTTTTTT. The encoded protein is CASSAFRNSVTGELFF.

This clonotype turned up a few times. The chain links TRBV7-9 to TRBJ1-1; D may be TRBD1 (6 bases). V lost 1 base to trimming and J lost 3 bases, with 15 bases between them. The germline CDR1 and CDR2 sequences are SEHNR and FQNEAQ (reference sequence). The CDR3 runs 16 residues. Written as DNA, the CDR3 is TGTGCCAGCAGCTTAGGGGCGGGGGGGCAGGACACTGAAGCTTTCTTT. It yields the protein CASSLGAGGQDTEAFF.

The sample holds many counts of this clonotype. The chain joins TRBV6-2 or TRBV6-3 to TRBJ2-5; D gene ambiguous. This CDR3 contains 12 residues. Germline loops: CDR1 MNHEY, CDR2 SVGEGT. V was cut by 4 bases and J by 0 bases, with 3 bases left in between. The CDR3 nucleotides are TGTGCCAGCAGTTCCTACCAAGAGACCCAGTACTTC. It specifies CASSSYQETQYF.

This clonotype was detected many times. The chain employs TRBV7-2 and TRBJ1-2; perhaps TRBD1 as D (5 bases). V gave up 5 bases and J gave up 4 bases, with 11 bases separating them. The CDR3 sequence is 13 residues long. CDR1 is SGHTA, CDR2 FQGNSA, per germline. In DNA form, the CDR3 reads TGTGCCAGCAGCCTCGACAGCGGCTATGGCTACACCTTC. Amino acids: CASSLDSGYGYTF.

A remark on this clonotype: Given a much more abundant clone one base away, this may be a read error. This chain links TRBV20-1 with TRBJ2-3; TRBD2 agrees at 10 bases. Germline CDR1 DFQATT, CDR2 SNEGSKA (reference sequence). CDR3 size: 14 residues. The DNA for the CDR3 is TGCAGTGCAGCGGGGGGGCCCCGCACAGATACGAAGTATTTT. Residues: CSAAGGPRTDTKYF.

The chain links TRBV10-3 to TRBJ2-4; 7 bases align to TRBD2. Unmatched junction bases numbered 16, after V lost 10 bases and J lost 10 bases. There are 14 residues in the CDR3. Germline lookup yields CDR1 ENHRY and CDR2 SYGVKD. The CDR3 region is CATQAGPGKIIQYF. CDR3 bases: TGTGCCACTCAAGCGGGACCGGGGAAGATAATTCAGTACTTC.

This clonotype was detected ten times or more. The rearrangement joins TRBV12-3 or TRBV12-4 to TRBJ2-1, with 9 bases aligning to TRBD2. The CDR3 runs 15 residues. V shed 8 bases and J 5 bases; nucleotides not matched to a gene: 10. CDR3 coding DNA: TGTGCCAGCTCCAGACTGGCTAGCGGGAACAATGAGCAGTTCTTC. Protein: CASSRLASGNNEQFF.

There are many counts of this clonotype. This sequence joins TRBV12-3 or TRBV12-4 and TRBJ2-7, with 7 bases aligning to TRBD1. Losses at the gene ends were 5 bases for V and 0 bases for J; bases not matched to a gene: 4. There are 14 residues in the CDR3. CDR3 nucleotides: TGTGCCAGCAGTCGGGACAGCTACTCCTACGAGCAGTACTTC. Protein sequence: CASSRDSYSYEQYF.

This clonotype was picked up many times. V gene TRBV9 combines with J gene TRBJ2-3, with D possibly TRBD1 on 6 matching bases. The V end lost 0 bases, the J end lost 1 base, and 9 bases lay between the germline ends. This CDR3 has 15 residues. The germline CDR1 and CDR2 sequences are SGDLS and YYNGEE. CDR3 nucleotides: TGTGCCAGCAGCGTAGCAGGGGACGGCACAGATACGCAGTATTTT. Amino acids: CASSVAGDGTDTQYF.

The chain employs TRBV6-1 and TRBJ1-1; 7 bases align to TRBD1. This CDR3 has 15 amino acids. J was trimmed by 2 bases and V by 7 bases; bases with no gene match: 10. Germline V gene lookup returns CDR1 MNHNS and CDR2 SASEGT. The CDR3 sequence is CASMLGGTENTEAFF. In nucleotides, the CDR3 is TGTGCCAGCATGCTAGGGGGGACAGAAAACACTGAAGCTTTCTTT.

This clonotype was seen a handful of times. CDR3 DNA sequence: TGTGCCAGCAGCTTAGAGTGGCCATACAATGAGCAGTTCTTC. Amino acids: CASSLEWPYNEQFF. This chain links TRBV7-2 with TRBJ2-1, with D hard to call. The CDR3 is made up of 14 amino acids. Germline V lookup: CDR1 SGHTA, CDR2 FQGNSA. V was cut by 1 base and J by 4 bases, with 8 bases left in between.

This clonotype showed up many times. This chain joins TRBV5-1 and TRBJ2-2, with TRBD2 identical over 7 bases. The CDR3 consists of 13 residues. V dropped 4 bases and J dropped 6; count of bases not matched to a gene: 3. The germline V gene encodes CDR1 SGHRS and CDR2 YFSETQ. CDR3 sequence reads: CASSTLAPGELFF. CDR3 sequence (DNA): TGCGCCAGCAGCACACTAGCGCCCGGGGAGCTGTTTTTT.

This clonotype occurred many times. V is TRBV5-1 and J is TRBJ2-1, with TRBD1 matching over 9 bases. Unmatched junction bases numbered 2, after V lost 0 bases and J lost 7 bases. The CDR3 loop spans 14 amino acids. Germline CDR1 is SGHRS and CDR2 is YFSETQ. The chain's CDR3 is CASSLEGTGNEQFF. Here the CDR3 DNA reads TGCGCCAGCAGCTTGGAGGGGACAGGGAATGAGCAGTTCTTC.

This clonotype was picked up many times. The rearrangement links TRBV5-1 to TRBJ2-7; 9 bases are a match to TRBD2. J was trimmed by 6 bases and V by 0 bases; bases with no gene match: 1. CDR3 length: 13 amino acids. Germline values: CDR1 SGHRS, CDR2 YFSETQ. CDR3 in amino acids: CASSLVREGEQYF. The CDR3 region has the DNA TGCGCCAGCAGCTTGGTGCGGGAGGGCGAGCAGTACTTC.

This clonotype was recorded at least ten times. This sequence joins TRBV12-3 or TRBV12-4 and TRBJ1-1; TRBD1 is a possible D gene (6 bases). This CDR3 is built from 15 residues. V was clipped by 7 bases and J by 0 bases, with 15 bases between them. The CDR3 loop reads CASIQSQGMNTEAFF. CDR3 nucleotides: TGTGCCAGCATCCAAAGTCAGGGGATGAACACTGAAGCTTTCTTT.

This clonotype has more than one count but fewer than ten. V usage is TRBV12-3 or TRBV12-4 and J usage is TRBJ1-4; D is unresolved. Trimming stripped 6 bases from V and 0 bases from J, with 17 bases between. The CDR3 contains 17 residues. CDR3: CASRPSGGIATNEKLFF. The CDR3, as DNA: TGTGCCAGCAGGCCATCGGGTGGCATAGCAACTAATGAAAAACTGTTTTTT.

Many counts were recorded for this clonotype. The chain couples TRBV27 to TRBJ2-2; maybe TRBD2 (5 bases). V gave up 3 bases and J gave up 1 base, with 12 bases separating them. CDR1 is MNHEY and CDR2 is SMNVEV in the germline V gene (reference sequence). The CDR3 has 16 residues. DNA of the CDR3: TGTGCCAGCAGTTTTCGGCGGGCCTTGAACACCGGGGAGCTGTTTTTT. Residues: CASSFRRALNTGELFF.

This clonotype was seen at least ten times. The chain is built from TRBV29-1 and TRBJ1-2; 7 nucleotides line up with TRBD1. The V gene's germline CDR1 is SQVTM and CDR2 ANQGSEA. CDR3 length equals 13 residues. With V trimmed by 1 base and J by 4 bases, 3 bases remained unmatched. CDR3 coding DNA: TGCAGCGTTGAAGGACAGGGCCCCTATGGCTACACCTTC. The encoded protein is CSVEGQGPYGYTF. The whole variable domain, remainder taken from reference TRBV29-1 and TRBJ1-2, is SAVISQKPSRDICQRGTSLTIQCQVDSQVTMMFWYRQQPGQSLTLIATANQGSEATYESGFVIDKFPISRPNLTFSTLTVSNMSPEDSSIYLCSVEGQGPYGYTFGSGTRLTVV.

This clonotype came up a few times. This chain's CDR3 is CASSQVVTRDSPLHF. CDR3 sequence (DNA): TGTGCCAGCAGCCAAGTAGTGACACGGGATTCACCCCTCCACTTT. V and J are TRBV3-1 and TRBJ1-6; D call uncertain. CDR1 is LGHDT, CDR2 YNNKEL, per germline (reference sequence). CDR3 length: 15 residues. V shed 1 base and J shed 8 bases, with 12 bases lying between them.

This clonotype was found many times. J is TRBJ2-7 and V is TRBV5-1, with 9 nucleotides matching TRBD1. The CDR3 runs 15 residues. The germline V gene encodes CDR1 SGHRS and CDR2 YFSETQ. The V gene end was trimmed by 0 bases and the J gene end by 6 bases; junction bases not matched to a gene: 7. The CDR3 spells CASSLEGQGVSEQYF. CDR3 DNA sequence: TGCGCCAGCAGCTTGGAGGGACAGGGCGTAAGCGAGCAGTACTTC.

To note about this clonotype: This sequence may be a read error, since a much larger clone differs from it by one base. V and J are TRBV25-1 and TRBJ2-7; D not resolved. This CDR3 region has 11 residues. Deletions cut 10 bases from V and 3 bases from J, with 10 bases between. Germline loops: CDR1 MGHDK, CDR2 SYGVNS. CDR3 loop: CAKRRNYEQYF. CDR3 in DNA: TGTGCCAAGAGACGCAACTACGAGCAGTACTTC.

This clonotype was observed many times. This chain joins TRBV20-1 and TRBJ2-7, with 15 bases aligning to TRBD2. Germline V gene sequence: CDR1 DFQATT, CDR2 SNEGSKA (reference sequence). The ends lost 4 bases at V and 6 bases at J; junction bases unmatched: 13. The CDR3 is 17 residues long. DNA for the CDR3: TGCAGTGCTATATCCCGGACTAGCGGGAGGGCCTCGGGCGAGCAGTACTTC. Translation: CSAISRTSGRASGEQYF.

Comment on this clonotype: At one end the junction does not follow the germline gene, possibly because of a read error. The chain links TRBV5-1 to TRBJ1-4; possible D gene TRBD1, 5 bases. The CDR3 extends over 15 amino acids. Germline V gene sequence: CDR1 SGHRS, CDR2 YFSETQ. CDR3 bases: TGCGCCAACAGCTTGGGGCAGGGCGGTGATGAAAAACTGTTTTTT. Amino acid sequence: CANSLGQGGDEKLFF.

This clonotype has more than one count but fewer than ten. The genes are TRBV19 and TRBJ2-2; possible D gene TRBD2, 6 bases. Germline values: CDR1 LNHDA, CDR2 SQIVND (reference sequence). The V end was cut by 1 base, the J end by 6 bases, with 15 bases between. This CDR3 comprises 16 residues. DNA of the CDR3: TGTGCCAGTAGTATAGGCTGGGGGGATTCGTCCGGGGAGCTGTTTTTT. Encoded protein: CASSIGWGDSSGELFF.

The chain carries TRBV20-1 and TRBJ2-7; 10 nucleotides match TRBD2. V lost 6 bases to trimming and J lost 3 bases; unmatched junction nucleotides: 14. Germline assignment: CDR1 DFQATT and CDR2 SNEGSKA (reference sequence). This CDR3 has 16 residues. CDR3 DNA sequence: TGCAGTGCACCGGGTCCACTAGCGGGGCCGAGCTACGAGCAGTACTTC. Protein sequence: CSAPGPLAGPSYEQYF.